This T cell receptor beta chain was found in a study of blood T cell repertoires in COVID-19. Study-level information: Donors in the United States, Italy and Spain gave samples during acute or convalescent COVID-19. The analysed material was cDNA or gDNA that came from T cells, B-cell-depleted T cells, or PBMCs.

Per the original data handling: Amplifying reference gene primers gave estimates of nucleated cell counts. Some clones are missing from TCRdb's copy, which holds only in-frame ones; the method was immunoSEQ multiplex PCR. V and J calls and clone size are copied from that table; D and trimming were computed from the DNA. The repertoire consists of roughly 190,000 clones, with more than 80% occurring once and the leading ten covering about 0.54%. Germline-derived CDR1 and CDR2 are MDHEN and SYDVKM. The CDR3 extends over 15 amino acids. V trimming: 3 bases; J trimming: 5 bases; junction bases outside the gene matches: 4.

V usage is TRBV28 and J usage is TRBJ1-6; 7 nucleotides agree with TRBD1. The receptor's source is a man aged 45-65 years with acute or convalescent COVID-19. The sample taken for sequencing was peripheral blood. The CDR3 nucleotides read TGTGCCAGCAGTTTCGGGACAGACGATAATTCACCCCTCCACTTT. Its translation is CASSFGTDDNSPLHF.